This TCR beta chain stems from a study of identical twins. Study-wide findings and caveats: Memory repertoires showed no such pattern, whereas abundant cord blood beta clonotypes carried fewer insertions.

TCRdb independently ran MiXCR on the 5' RACE reads; one entry per CDR3 protein. This table holds 500,000 to 700,000 distinct CDR3 sequences, under 8.5% found once. There are a few counts of this clonotype. Its antigen remains unknown. The same data also contributed to another study, on yellow fever vaccine responses in identical twins.

The clonotype originates from a woman aged 18-35 years in good health. Sequenced input: PBMCs.

This CDR3 reads CSVEDLAGTYNEQFF. Here the CDR3 DNA reads TGCAGCGTCGAGGACCTAGCGGGAACCTACAATGAGCAGTTCTTC. The chain employs TRBV29-1 and TRBJ2-1, with 9 bases that match TRBD2. The germline CDR1 and CDR2 sequences are SQVTM and ANQGSEA. This CDR3 comprises 15 residues. The ends lost 6 bases at V and 2 bases at J; junction bases unmatched: 8.